Shown below are 2 T cell receptor beta chains from a single sample sequenced in a study of post-analysis software for immune sequencing data. Study-wide findings and caveats: In patients, about 5 TRBV segments were more frequent than in controls, with TRBV5-6, TRBV5-1 and TRBV20-1 among them.

Carried by the TCR beta cDNA libraries were unique molecular identifiers. TCRdb re-called the PCR reads with MiXCR, one entry per CDR3 protein. Among a few hundred thousand distinct CDR3 sequences listed, about 39% were seen once. No antigen is known for these receptors. The sample consisted of blood. The receptor set was obtained from a girl aged 2 to 9 with multiple sclerosis.

The chain couples TRBV7-2 to TRBJ1-1; no firm D call. The V end was cut by 8 bases, the J end by 5 bases, with 12 bases between. Per the germline V gene, CDR1 is SGHTA and CDR2 is FQGNSA. The CDR3 has 12 amino acids. CDR3 in amino acids: CASRWMGTEAFF. As DNA, the CDR3 is TGTGCCAGCCGCTGGATGGGGACTGAAGCTTTCTTT. The full variable domain, completed using reference TRBV7-2 and TRBJ1-1, is GAGVSQSPSNKVTEKGKDVELRCDPISGHTALYWYRQSLGQGLEFLIYFQGNSAPDKSGLPSDRFSAERTGGSVSTLTIQRTQQEDSAVYLCASRWMGTEAFFGQGTRLTVV.

This chain uses TRBV7-9 with TRBJ2-2, with 13 positions matching TRBD2. From germline, CDR1 is SEHNR and CDR2 FQNEAQ (reference sequence). Losses at the gene ends were 5 bases for V and 9 bases for J; bases not matched to a gene: 12. CDR3 length: 17 amino acids. CDR3 loop: CASSPEPGLAGLRELFF. The CDR3 DNA is TGTGCCAGCAGCCCCGAACCGGGACTAGCGGGATTACGGGAGCTGTTTTTT.